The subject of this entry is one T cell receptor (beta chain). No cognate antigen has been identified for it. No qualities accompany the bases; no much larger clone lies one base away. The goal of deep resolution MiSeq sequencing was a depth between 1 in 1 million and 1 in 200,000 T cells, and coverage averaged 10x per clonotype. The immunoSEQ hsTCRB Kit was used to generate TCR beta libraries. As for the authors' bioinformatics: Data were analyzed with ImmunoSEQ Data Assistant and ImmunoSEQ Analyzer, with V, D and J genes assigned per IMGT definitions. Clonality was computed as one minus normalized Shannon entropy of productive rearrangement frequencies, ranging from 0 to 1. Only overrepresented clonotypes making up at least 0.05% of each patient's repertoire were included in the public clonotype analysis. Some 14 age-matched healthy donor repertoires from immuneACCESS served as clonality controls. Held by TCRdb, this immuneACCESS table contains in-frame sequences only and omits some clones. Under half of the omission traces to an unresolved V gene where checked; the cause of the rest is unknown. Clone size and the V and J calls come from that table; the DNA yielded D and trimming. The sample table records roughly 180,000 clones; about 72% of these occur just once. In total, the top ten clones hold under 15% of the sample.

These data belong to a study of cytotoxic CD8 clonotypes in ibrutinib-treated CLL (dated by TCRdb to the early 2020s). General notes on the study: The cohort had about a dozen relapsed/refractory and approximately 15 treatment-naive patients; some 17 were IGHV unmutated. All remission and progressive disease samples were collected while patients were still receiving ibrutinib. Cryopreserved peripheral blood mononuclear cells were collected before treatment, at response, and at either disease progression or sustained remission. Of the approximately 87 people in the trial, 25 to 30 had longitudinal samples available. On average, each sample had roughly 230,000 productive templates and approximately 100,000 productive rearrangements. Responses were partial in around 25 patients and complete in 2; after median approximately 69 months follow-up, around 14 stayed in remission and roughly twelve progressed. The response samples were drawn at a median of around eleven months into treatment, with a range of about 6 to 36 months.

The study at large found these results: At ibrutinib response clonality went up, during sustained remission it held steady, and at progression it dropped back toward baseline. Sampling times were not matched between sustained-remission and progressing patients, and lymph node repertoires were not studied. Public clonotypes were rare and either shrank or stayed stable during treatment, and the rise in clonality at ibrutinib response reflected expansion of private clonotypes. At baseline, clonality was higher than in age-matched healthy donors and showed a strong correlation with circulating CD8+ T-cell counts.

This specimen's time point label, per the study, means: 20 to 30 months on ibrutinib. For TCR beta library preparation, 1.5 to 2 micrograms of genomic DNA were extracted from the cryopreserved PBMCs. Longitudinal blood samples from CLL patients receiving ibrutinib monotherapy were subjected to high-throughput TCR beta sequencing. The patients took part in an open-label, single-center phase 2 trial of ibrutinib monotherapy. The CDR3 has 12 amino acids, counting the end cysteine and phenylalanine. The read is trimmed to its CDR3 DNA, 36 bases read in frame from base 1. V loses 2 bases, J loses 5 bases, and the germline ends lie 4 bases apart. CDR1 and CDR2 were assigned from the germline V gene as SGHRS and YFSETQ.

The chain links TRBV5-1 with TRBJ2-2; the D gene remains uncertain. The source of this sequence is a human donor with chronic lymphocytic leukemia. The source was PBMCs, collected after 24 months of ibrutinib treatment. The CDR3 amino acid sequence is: CASSFATGELFF. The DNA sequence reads TGCGCCAGCAGCTTCGCGACCGGGGAGCTGTTTTTT.